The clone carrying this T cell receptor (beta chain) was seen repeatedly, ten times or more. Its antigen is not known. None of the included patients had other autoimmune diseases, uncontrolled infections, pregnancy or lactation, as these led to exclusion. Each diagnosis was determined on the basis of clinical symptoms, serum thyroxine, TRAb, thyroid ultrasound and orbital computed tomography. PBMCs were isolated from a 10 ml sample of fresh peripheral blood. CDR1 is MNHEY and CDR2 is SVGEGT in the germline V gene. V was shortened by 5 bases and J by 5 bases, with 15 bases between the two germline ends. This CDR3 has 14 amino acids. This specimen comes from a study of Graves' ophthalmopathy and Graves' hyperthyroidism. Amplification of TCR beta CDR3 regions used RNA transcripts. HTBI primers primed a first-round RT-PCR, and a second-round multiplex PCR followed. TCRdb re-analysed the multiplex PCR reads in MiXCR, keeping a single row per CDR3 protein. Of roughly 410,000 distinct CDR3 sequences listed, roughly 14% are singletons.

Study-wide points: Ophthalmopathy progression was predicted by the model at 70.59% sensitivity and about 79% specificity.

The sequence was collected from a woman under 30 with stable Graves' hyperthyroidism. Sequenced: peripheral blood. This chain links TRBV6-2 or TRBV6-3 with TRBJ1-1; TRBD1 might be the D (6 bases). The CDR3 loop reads CASSKRQEKTEAFF. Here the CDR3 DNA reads TGTGCCAGCAGTAAGCGACAGGAGAAGACTGAAGCTTTCTTT.